Sequencing of this T cell receptor beta chain was carried out in a study of CD8 T cells in ankylosing spondylitis. Findings of the study overall: In peripheral blood, disease-linked CD8+ clones occurred at relatively low frequencies. Among TCR beta sequences, a motif of under ten highly homologous variants appeared characteristic of ankylosing spondylitis blood. As reported, disease-linked clones showed significant enrichment in matched ankylosing spondylitis synovial fluid.

On this clonotype itself: Its antigen remains unknown.

This CDR3 spans 18 amino acids. Germline V CDR1 and CDR2: DFQATT, SNEGSKA (reference sequence). The trim removed 0 bases at V and 6 bases at J, leaving 19 bases unmatched. With molecular barcodes, quantitative 5'-RACE was used to make the TCR beta libraries. TCRdb processed the 5' RACE reads anew with MiXCR; each CDR3 protein has one entry. The sample lists fewer than 750,000 distinct CDR3 sequences, under 20% occurring once. The receptor was isolated from a male donor with ankylosing spondylitis. The genes are TRBV20-1 and TRBJ1-1; 7 bases fit TRBD1. The sample taken for sequencing was blood, either unsorted or a sorted T cell fraction (not recorded which). The CDR3 DNA is TGCAGTGCTAGAGATCCCCACGGGCAGGGGGAGTCGTGGGCTGAAGCTTTCTTT. It yields the protein CSARDPHGQGESWAEAFF.